These T cell receptor beta chains were read from a single sample in a study of a mutant IDH1 vaccine in newly diagnosed glioma. Produced via immunoSEQ multiplex PCR; TCRdb's table is partial and in-frame only. Here the sample spans more than 25,000 clones, roughly four fifths being singletons. These receptors' antigens are unknown. Sequencing used PBMCs, obtained from a glioma patient whose treatment included an IDH1 peptide vaccine. All receptors derive from a man aged 45 to 65 with glioma. Each CDR3 is given without its conserved first and last residue.

J gene: TRBJ1-2; V gene: TRBV2; CDR3 protein: ASSDLNYGYT
J gene: TRBJ1-2; V gene: TRBV7-3; CDR3 protein: ASSPLPRSGYT
J gene: TRBJ2-2; V gene: TRBV2; CDR3 protein: ATPVSRERVGELF
J gene: TRBJ2-7; V gene: TRBV28; CDR3 protein: ASSLGDRNDDEQY
J gene: TRBJ1-2; V gene: TRBV6-5; CDR3 protein: ASSYSTWGPGYT
J gene: TRBJ2-2; V gene: TRBV5-1; CDR3 protein: ASSSSSTGDGELF
J gene: TRBJ2-5; V gene: TRBV30; CDR3 protein: AWDYSAARQETQY
J gene: TRBJ2-7; V gene: TRBV6-5; CDR3 protein: ASRVRVGSYEQY
J gene: TRBJ2-7; V gene: TRBV5-1; CDR3 protein: ASSLVADEQY
J gene: TRBJ2-2; V gene: TRBV15; CDR3 protein: ATSSLGTSGRGGELF
J gene: TRBJ1-5; V gene: TRBV21-1; CDR3 protein: ASSKVAPGHRRSNQPQH
J gene: TRBJ2-5; V gene: TRBV2; CDR3 protein: ASRRGQGNQETQY
J gene: TRBJ1-1; V gene: TRBV30; CDR3 protein: ASWTGVRATEAF
J gene: TRBJ1-5; V gene: TRBV19; CDR3 protein: ASSPHGRGGPAIWPQH
J gene: TRBJ1-6; V gene: TRBV4-1; CDR3 protein: ASSQGQASSYNSPLH
J gene: TRBJ2-7; V gene: TRBV4-2; CDR3 protein: ASSPSLVAGGNEQY
J gene: TRBJ1-3; V gene: TRBV2; CDR3 protein: ASSDSRTSGNTIY
J gene: TRBJ2-3; V gene: TRBV9; CDR3 protein: ASTKGQITDTQY
J gene: TRBJ2-5; V gene: TRBV7-8; CDR3 protein: ASRLAGGISETQY
J gene: TRBJ2-1; V gene: TRBV14; CDR3 protein: ASSHRLAGDNEQF
J gene: TRBJ1-2; V gene: TRBV21-1; CDR3 protein: ASSKEQGRGYGYGYT
J gene: TRBJ1-2; V gene: TRBV5-4; CDR3 protein: ASSIDGYYGYT
J gene: TRBJ1-2; V gene: TRBV14; CDR3 protein: ASSQPRTGVYGYT
J gene: TRBJ1-4; V gene: TRBV19; CDR3 protein: ASSIPGQARKLF
J gene: TRBJ2-7; V gene: TRBV19; CDR3 protein: ASSNGDGVYEQY
J gene: TRBJ1-1; V gene: TRBV4-1; CDR3 protein: ASSQRGRMNTEAF
J gene: TRBJ1-2; V gene: TRBV7-8; CDR3 protein: ASSLAVRTDGYT
J gene: TRBJ2-3; V gene: TRBV4-3; CDR3 protein: ASSQGASGGLSTDTQY
J gene: TRBJ2-7; V gene: TRBV5-1; CDR3 protein: ASSLAGGYNEQY
J gene: TRBJ1-5; V gene: TRBV15; CDR3 protein: ATSRDQTRQPQH
J gene: TRBJ1-1; V gene: TRBV5-1; CDR3 protein: ASSIGRAEAF
J gene: TRBJ2-1; V gene: TRBV6-5; CDR3 protein: ASSYSRSNEQF
J gene: TRBJ2-7; V gene: TRBV19; CDR3 protein: ASSHGTASYEQY
J gene: TRBJ1-1; V gene: TRBV5-1; CDR3 protein: ASSPRQGLSKTEAF
J gene: TRBJ1-1; V gene: TRBV15; CDR3 protein: ATSRRRDTEAF
J gene: TRBJ2-6; V gene: TRBV6-5; CDR3 protein: ASWGAGANVLT
J gene: TRBJ2-2; V gene: TRBV7-9; CDR3 protein: ASSADPNTGELF
J gene: TRBJ2-4; V gene: TRBV19; CDR3 protein: ASSIGGASPWNIQY
J gene: TRBJ1-6; V gene: TRBV7-2; CDR3 protein: ASSLAGSGARNSPLH
J gene: TRBJ2-7; V gene: TRBV9; CDR3 protein: ARGYEQY
J gene: TRBJ2-7; V gene: TRBV5-1; CDR3 protein: ASSLDGGPSYEQY
J gene: TRBJ1-1; V gene: TRBV9; CDR3 protein: ASSVEGQGNTEAF
J gene: TRBJ1-5; V gene: TRBV5-1; CDR3 protein: ASSLGSGSQPQH
J gene: TRBJ1-1; V gene: TRBV30; CDR3 protein: AWSRGTGTEAF
J gene: TRBJ2-7; V gene: TRBV30; CDR3 protein: AGTPAGRSYEQY
J gene: TRBJ2-3; V gene: TRBV5-4; CDR3 protein: ASSVRLAGGTDTQY